This passage covers 28 T cell receptor beta chains from one sample sequenced in a study of blood T cell repertoires in COVID-19. Libraries were prepared by immunoSEQ multiplex PCR; TCRdb keeps only in-frame clonotypes and omits some of them. Of roughly 380,000 clones in the sample, around 85% are singletons; the top ten hold 3.6%. Sequencing input: peripheral blood. Receptors originate from a woman in her late teens or twenties with acute or convalescent COVID-19.

Only one count was recorded for this clone. V gene TRBV28 combines with J gene TRBJ1-1; D might be TRBD1 (6 bases). The germline V and J ends were trimmed by 6 bases and 2 bases, with 22 bases remaining between them. The CDR3 has 17 residues. Germline loops: CDR1 MDHEN, CDR2 SYDVKM. CDR3 DNA sequence: TGTGCCAGCAGCCCGGCAGGGGTCACACGGTTCAACACTGAAGCTTTCTTT. Its translation: CASSPAGVTRFNTEAFF.

This sequence joins TRBV5-8 and TRBJ2-1, with D possibly being TRBD2 (5 bases). The CDR3 is 17 residues long. Germline CDR1 reads SGHTS; CDR2 reads YDEGEE. The V gene lost 4 bases and the J gene lost 8 bases, with 25 bases spanning the gap. For the CDR3, the DNA is TGTGCCAGCAGCGACGCAAACCTCCGGACCTACGGGGATGAGCAGTTCTTC. This encodes CASSDANLRTYGDEQFF.

The chain links TRBV19 to TRBJ1-1; tentatively, D is TRBD1 (6 bases). V gave up 7 bases and J gave up 6 bases, with 9 bases separating them. CDR3 length: 11 amino acids. The germline gives CDR1 LNHDA, CDR2 SQIVND (reference sequence). The CDR3 bases are TGTGCCAGTACTAACAGGGCTGAAGCTTTCTTT. It specifies CASTNRAEAFF.

The chain couples TRBV5-1 to TRBJ1-2, with 8 bases identical to TRBD1. The CDR3 totals 13 residues. The V segment lost 4 bases and the J segment 8 bases; nucleotides outside the gene matches: 7. The germline V gene has CDR1 SGHRS and CDR2 YFSETQ. CDR3 in DNA: TGCGCCAGCAGCGCCTTGACAGGGGAGGGCTACACCTTC. Its translation: CASSALTGEGYTF.

The J gene is TRBJ2-7, the V gene TRBV9; a weak D match, TRBD2 (7 bases). The V gene's germline CDR1 is SGDLS and CDR2 YYNGEE. This CDR3 contains 13 residues. V dropped 4 bases and J dropped 5 bases, with 13 bases sitting between them. The CDR3 DNA is TGTGCCAGCAGCCCCCAGGGGAGGGACGAGCAGTACTTC. It specifies CASSPQGRDEQYF.

The chain joins TRBV12-5 to TRBJ1-6, with unresolved D. The CDR3 is 14 amino acids. Germline CDR1 reads LGHNT; CDR2 reads FRNRAP. Trimming removed 1 base from V and 6 bases from J, with 7 bases in between. CDR3 in DNA: TGTGCTAGTGGTTTGGACTGGTCTAATTCACCCCTCCACTTT. Protein: CASGLDWSNSPLHF.

The rearrangement joins TRBV13 to TRBJ2-7; TRBD2 is a possible D gene (5 bases). CDR3 length: 15 residues. CDR1 is PRHDT and CDR2 is FYEKMQ in the germline V gene (reference sequence). Trimming removed 4 bases at V and 4 bases at J, with 17 bases between. CDR3 coding DNA: TGTGCCAGCAGCTGGGCGGGCAGGCCCCCTTACGAGCAGTACTTC. This translates into CASSWAGRPPYEQYF.

Of note for this clone: This CDR3 is also generated by other DNA sequences in the sample. The chain combines TRBV2 with TRBJ1-5; D unresolved. CDR3 length equals 14 residues. Trimming shortened V by 4 bases and J by 1 base, and 8 bases separated the two germline ends. Germline CDR1 and CDR2: SNHLY and FYNNEI. The CDR3 DNA is TGTGCCAGCAGTGGAGGGAACAGCAATCAGCCCCAGCATTTT. This codes for CASSGGNSNQPQHF. The full variable domain, rest sourced from reference TRBV2 and TRBJ1-5, is EPEVTQTPSHQVTQMGQEVILRCVPISNHLYFYWYRQILGQKVEFLVSFYNNEISEKSEIFDDQFSVERPDGSNFTLKIRSTKLEDSAMYFCASSGGNSNQPQHFGDGTRLSIL.

The chain links TRBV5-6 to TRBJ2-3; maybe TRBD1 (5 bases). CDR3 length: 15 amino acids. The germline V and J ends were trimmed by 0 bases and 4 bases, with 12 bases remaining between them. CDR1 and CDR2 from the germline V gene are SGHDT and YYEEEE. This CDR3 reads CASSLVSRGADTQYF. In nucleotides, the CDR3 is TGTGCCAGCAGCTTGGTCTCTAGGGGCGCAGATACGCAGTATTTT. Full variable domain (rest looked up from reference TRBV5-6 and TRBJ2-3): DAGVTQSPTHLIKTRGQQVTLRCSPKSGHDTVSWYQQALGQGPQFIFQYYEEEERQRGNFPDRFSGHQFPNYSSELNVNALLLGDSALYLCASSLVSRGADTQYFGPGTRLTVL.

The chain recombines TRBV7-8 with TRBJ1-4; perhaps TRBD1 as D (5 bases). Germline CDR1 SGHVS, CDR2 FQNEAQ. This CDR3 comprises 15 residues. Trimming stripped 5 bases from V and 2 bases from J, with 12 bases between. CDR3 coding DNA: TGTGCCAGCAGCGCGGCAGGGATCACTAATGAAAAACTGTTTTTT. This gives the protein CASSAAGITNEKLFF.

Written as DNA, the CDR3 is TGTGCCAGTAGTATCCATGAGCGTTGGACTGAAGCTTTCTTT. Translated: CASSIHERWTEAFF. The chain is built from TRBV19 and TRBJ1-1; D not resolved. Trimming left V 3 bases short and J 5 bases short, with 13 bases between. The germline V gene has CDR1 LNHDA and CDR2 SQIVND (reference sequence). The CDR3 has 14 amino acids.

The J gene is TRBJ2-2, the V gene TRBV15, with D tentatively TRBD1 (6 bases). Trimming stripped 4 bases from V and 4 bases from J, with 10 bases between. There are 14 residues in the CDR3. Germline V gene sequence: CDR1 LNHNV, CDR2 YYDKDF (reference sequence). The CDR3 DNA sequence: TGTGCCACCAGCACTCAGGGGCCCACCGGGGAGCTGTTTTTT. It specifies CATSTQGPTGELFF.

The chain joins TRBV7-2 to TRBJ2-1, with D perhaps TRBD2 (5 bases). The CDR3 is made up of 15 amino acids. CDR1 is SGHTA and CDR2 is FQGNSA in the germline V gene. Trimming stripped 0 bases from V and 4 bases from J, with 10 bases between. CDR3 residues: CASSLASDTYNEQFF. DNA of the CDR3: TGTGCCAGCAGCTTAGCTAGCGATACATACAATGAGCAGTTCTTC.

This CDR3 is CASRDTGEKLFF. The CDR3 nucleotides are TGTGCCAGCAGAGATACAGGGGAAAAACTGTTTTTT. This rearrangement joins TRBV2 to TRBJ1-4; the D gene is possibly TRBD1 (6 bases). V was shortened by 6 bases and J by 8 bases, with 10 bases between the two germline ends. Germline CDR1 and CDR2: SNHLY and FYNNEI. The CDR3 spans 12 residues.

This chain joins TRBV3-1 (or the pseudogene TRBV3-2) and TRBJ2-1, with 8 bases identical to TRBD1. Germline-derived CDR1 and CDR2 are LGHDT and YNNKEL (reference sequence). The V gene end was trimmed by 3 bases and the J gene end by 6 bases; junction bases not matched to a gene: 7. The CDR3 runs to 15 residues. The CDR3 DNA reads as TGTGCCAGCAGCCACACGGGCACAGGGGGCAATGAGCAGTTCTTC. Its translation is CASSHTGTGGNEQFF.

The V call is TRBV6-5, the J call TRBJ2-7; 8 bases fit TRBD2. V lost 8 bases, J lost 0 bases, and 6 bases stayed unmatched. The CDR3 extends over 14 amino acids. Germline CDR1 and CDR2: MNHEY and SVGAGI. In DNA, the CDR3 is TGTGCCAGCCGAGGAGCGGGAGTCTCCTACGAGCAGTACTTC. Amino acids: CASRGAGVSYEQYF.

The chain combines TRBV7-9 with TRBJ2-7; a weak D match, TRBD1 (6 bases). CDR1 is SEHNR, CDR2 FQNEAQ, per germline (reference sequence). Between the trimmed V and J ends, which lost 10 bases and 4 bases, there was a span of 14 bases. This CDR3 contains 12 residues. Here the CDR3 reads CATSQGSYEQYF. The CDR3 nucleotides are TGTGCCACCTCCCAGGGGAGTTACGAGCAGTACTTC.

J is TRBJ2-7 and V is TRBV30, with D possibly TRBD2 on 6 matching bases. The length of the CDR3 is 13 residues. Germline loops: CDR1 GTSNPN, CDR2 SVGIG (reference sequence). Trimming removed 8 bases at V and 0 bases at J, with 14 bases between. DNA for the CDR3: TGTGCCGGCCTTGCGGGGAGCTCCTACGAGCAGTACTTC. It yields the protein CAGLAGSSYEQYF.

The genes are TRBV12-5 and TRBJ1-2; 7 bases are a match to TRBD1. CDR1 is LGHNT and CDR2 is FRNRAP in the germline V gene. V lost 6 bases to trimming and J lost 4 bases; unmatched junction nucleotides: 5. This CDR3 spans 13 amino acids. Here the CDR3 reads CASGITGVYGYTF. CDR3 nucleotides: TGTGCTAGTGGGATCACAGGGGTCTATGGCTACACCTTC.

The chain recombines TRBV30 with TRBJ1-2; the match to TRBD1 covers 9 bases. Unmatched junction bases numbered 9, after V lost 5 bases and J lost 8 bases. CDR3 length equals 13 residues. Germline V lookup: CDR1 GTSNPN, CDR2 SVGIG (reference sequence). The CDR3 is CAWHTGGAGGYTF. CDR3 bases: TGTGCCTGGCATACAGGGGGCGCGGGAGGCTACACCTTC.

This rearrangement joins TRBV27 to TRBJ2-1; perhaps TRBD1 as D (6 bases). CDR3 length: 13 residues. Trimming stripped 4 bases from V and 3 bases from J, with 7 bases between. The V gene's germline CDR1 is MNHEY and CDR2 SMNVEV (reference sequence). CDR3 protein: CASSWTDYNEQFF. The CDR3 bases are TGTGCCAGCAGTTGGACAGACTACAATGAGCAGTTCTTC.

The chain recombines TRBV9 with TRBJ1-3; no reliable D call. Trimming pared 0 bases from V and 4 bases from J, leaving 11 bases between. The CDR3 has 15 amino acids. In germline, CDR1 is SGDLS, CDR2 YYNGEE. CDR3 in amino acids: CASSVDSGEGNTIYF. CDR3 coding DNA: TGTGCCAGCAGCGTAGATTCCGGGGAAGGAAACACCATATATTTT.

The gene calls are TRBV7-7 and TRBJ2-3, with 8 bases identical to TRBD2. Germline V gene lookup returns CDR1 SSHAT and CDR2 FNYEAQ (reference sequence). The CDR3 runs to 19 residues. V lost 3 bases, J lost 4 bases, and 18 bases stayed unmatched. The CDR3 DNA reads as TGTGCCAGCAGCTTTGGTCTTGGTCCAGCGGGAGAAGTAGCAGATACGCAGTATTTT. Translated, it gives CASSFGLGPAGEVADTQYF.

The J gene is TRBJ2-7, the V gene TRBV29-1; 7 positions agree with TRBD2. CDR1 SQVTM and CDR2 ANQGSEA come from the germline V gene. This CDR3 is 13 amino acids long. V was pared by 7 bases and J by 0 bases, with 6 bases of the junction left unmatched. This CDR3 is CSAAGGSSYEQYF. CDR3 DNA sequence: TGCAGCGCCGCCGGCGGGAGCTCCTACGAGCAGTACTTC.

The chain couples TRBV13 to TRBJ1-3, with 7 bases matching TRBD1. Per germline, CDR1 PRHDT and CDR2 FYEKMQ (reference sequence). The CDR3 length is 15 residues. Losses at the gene ends were 8 bases for V and 3 bases for J; bases not matched to a gene: 10. The CDR3 DNA follows: TGTGCCAGCTCCGGGGCAGGGGGATTTGGAAACACCATATATTTT. This codes for CASSGAGGFGNTIYF.

This clone was picked up many times. The genes are TRBV4-1 and TRBJ2-7, with 12 bases that match TRBD2. The CDR3 loop spans 14 amino acids. V gave up 4 bases and J gave up 7 bases; unmatched junction bases: 5. Germline values: CDR1 MGHRA, CDR2 YSYEKL. The CDR3 DNA is TGCGCCAGCAGCCCTAGCGGGGGGGCTCGGGAGCAGTACTTC. Protein: CASSPSGGAREQYF.

This clone has only one observation. As DNA, the CDR3 is TGCGCCAGCAGTGAGTCCTCCGGGGCGGGGGAGCAGTACTTC. Protein: CASSESSGAGEQYF. The chain combines TRBV10-1 with TRBJ2-7, with D possibly matching TRBD2 (6 bases). The CDR3 runs to 14 residues. Germline CDR1 and CDR2: WNHNN and SYGVQD (reference sequence). Trimming left V 0 bases short and J 7 bases short, with 13 bases between.

The chain employs TRBV29-1 and TRBJ2-7; D may be TRBD1 (6 bases). CDR3 length: 14 amino acids. Germline CDR1 SQVTM, CDR2 ANQGSEA. Trimming removed 3 bases from V and 6 bases from J, with 18 bases in between. The CDR3 loop reads CSVDPGTPVGEQYF. In DNA, the CDR3 is TGCAGCGTTGACCCAGGGACACCCGTCGGCGAGCAGTACTTC.